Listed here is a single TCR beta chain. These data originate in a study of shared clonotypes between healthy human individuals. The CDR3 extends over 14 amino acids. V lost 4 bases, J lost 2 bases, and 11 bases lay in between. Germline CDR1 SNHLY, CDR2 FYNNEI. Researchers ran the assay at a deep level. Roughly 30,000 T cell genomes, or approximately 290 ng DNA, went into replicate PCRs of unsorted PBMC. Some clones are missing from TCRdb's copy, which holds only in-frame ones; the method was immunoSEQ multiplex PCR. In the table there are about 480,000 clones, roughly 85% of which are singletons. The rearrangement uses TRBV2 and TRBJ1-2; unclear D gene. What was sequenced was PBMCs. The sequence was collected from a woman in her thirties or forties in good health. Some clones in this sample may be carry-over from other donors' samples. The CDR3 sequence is CASSADSQNYGYTF. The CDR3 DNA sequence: TGTGCCAGCAGTGCCGATAGTCAGAACTATGGCTACACCTTC.